A selection of T cell receptor beta chains follows, all from one sample in a study of blood T cell repertoires in COVID-19. Sequencing was performed with immunoSEQ multiplex PCR; in TCRdb, only in-frame clones are kept and a portion is missing. The table lists 44,000 or so clones, about 83% of them singletons. Sequenced input: peripheral blood. The receptors originated from a man older than 75 in a cohort sampled during active COVID-19. Both conserved end residues are part of each CDR3. The D gene is left open where the match is weak. Part of the rows lack a size; the others show once, few, many or a class for expanded clones.

CDR3 | DNA | J | V | D | size | length
CASSSERSQETQYF | TGTGCCAGCAGCTCCGAGCGGTCCCAAGAGACCCAGTACTTC | TRBJ2-5 | TRBV7-9 | - | - | 14
CASSLEAGDQPQHF | TGTGCCAGCAGCTTAGAGGCGGGGGATCAGCCCCAGCATTTT | TRBJ1-5 | TRBV7-6 | - | few | 14
CASRDRDSYQPQHF | TGTGCCAGCAGGGACCGGGATAGCTATCAGCCCCAGCATTTT | TRBJ1-5 | TRBV5-8 | - | - | 14
CASSLALAGAGTGELFF | TGTGCCAGCAGCTTAGCGCTAGCGGGGGCGGGAACCGGGGAGCTGTTTTTT | TRBJ2-2 | TRBV7-2 | TRBD2 | - | 17
CASSNDGHPGTSGRGEQYF | TGTGCCAGCAGTAACGACGGGCACCCCGGGACTAGCGGGCGGGGCGAGCAGTACTTC | TRBJ2-7 | TRBV6-2/TRBV6-3 | TRBD2 | - | 19
CASSPQANTEAFF | TGTGCCAGCAGCCCACAGGCGAACACTGAAGCTTTCTTT | TRBJ1-1 | TRBV7-9 | - | - | 13
CASTSEGQFGNTIYF | TGTGCCAGCACCTCGGAGGGGCAATTTGGAAACACCATATATTTT | TRBJ1-3 | TRBV28 | - | - | 15
CASSKIRGLASNEQFF | TGTGCCAGCAGCAAAATTCGCGGACTAGCCTCCAATGAGCAGTTCTTC | TRBJ2-1 | TRBV28 | TRBD2 | - | 16
CASSLSYGTEAFF | TGTGCCAGCAGCTTAAGTTACGGCACTGAAGCTTTCTTT | TRBJ1-1 | TRBV13 | - | - | 13
CASSIGGTTDTQYF | TGTGCCAGTAGTATTGGGGGGACCACAGATACGCAGTATTTT | TRBJ2-3 | TRBV19 | - | once | 14
CATSDGGGYGYTF | TGTGCCACCAGTGATGGGGGGGGGTATGGCTACACCTTC | TRBJ1-2 | TRBV24-1 | - | - | 13
CASSPQGQSSYEQYF | TGTGCCAGCAGCCCACAGGGGCAGAGCTCCTACGAGCAGTACTTC | TRBJ2-7 | TRBV7-8 | TRBD1 | - | 15
CASSKRARWAEQYF | TGTGCCAGCAGCAAGCGGGCGCGGTGGGCCGAGCAGTACTTC | TRBJ2-7 | TRBV7-2 | - | - | 14